This is a list of T cell receptor beta chains from one sample in a study of CD8+ T cells in alopecia areata. The method was immunoSEQ multiplex PCR; TCRdb's version includes in-frame clones alone and lacks a portion of them. The sample contains under 75,000 clones, 40% to 50% of which appear only once. The sequenced sample was CD8+ T cells sorted from blood, obtained at week 0. The source is a human donor with alopecia areata. Both conserved end residues are part of each CDR3. A D gene is named only where the DNA matches it firmly. The size of a clone is reported for some rows only, either as once, few or many, or as a class for expanded clones.

cdr3_aa: CASSPPPPGQGAWGETQYF; cdr3_nt: TGTGCTAGCAGCCCACCGCCACCGGGACAGGGGGCTTGGGGAGAGACCCAGTACTTC; clone_size: NA; j_call: TRBJ2-5; v_call: TRBV7-7; d_call: TRBD1
cdr3_aa: CAWSVGYNEQFF; cdr3_nt: TGTGCCTGGAGTGTTGGATACAATGAGCAGTTCTTC; clone_size: NA; j_call: TRBJ2-1; v_call: TRBV30; d_call: NA
cdr3_aa: CASSPDRSYEQYF; cdr3_nt: TGCGCCAGCAGCCCCGATAGGAGTTACGAGCAGTACTTC; clone_size: few; j_call: TRBJ2-7; v_call: TRBV4-1; d_call: NA
cdr3_aa: CSAEPRSDTQYF; cdr3_nt: TGCAGCGCCGAACCGCGGTCAGATACGCAGTATTTT; clone_size: few; j_call: TRBJ2-3; v_call: TRBV29-1; d_call: NA
cdr3_aa: CSVVTGQGYNEQFF; cdr3_nt: TGCAGCGTGGTTACGGGACAAGGCTACAATGAGCAGTTCTTC; clone_size: NA; j_call: TRBJ2-1; v_call: TRBV29-1; d_call: NA
cdr3_aa: CASSWAGGRVEQFF; cdr3_nt: TGTGCCAGCAGCTGGGCCGGTGGGAGGGTTGAGCAGTTCTTC; clone_size: NA; j_call: TRBJ2-1; v_call: TRBV6-5; d_call: TRBD2
cdr3_aa: CASSDRAGANVLTF; cdr3_nt: TGTGCCAGCAGTGACAGGGCTGGGGCCAACGTCCTGACTTTC; clone_size: few; j_call: TRBJ2-6; v_call: TRBV6-5; d_call: TRBD1
cdr3_aa: CASSPPGPPERNSYNEQFF; cdr3_nt: TGCGCCAGCAGCCCGCCGGGTCCCCCCGAGCGGAACTCCTACAATGAGCAGTTCTTC; clone_size: NA; j_call: TRBJ2-1; v_call: TRBV4-1; d_call: NA
cdr3_aa: CASSLGGQGNQPQHF; cdr3_nt: TGTGCCAGCAGCTTAGGGGGGCAGGGGAATCAGCCCCAGCATTTT; clone_size: few; j_call: TRBJ1-5; v_call: TRBV11-2; d_call: NA
cdr3_aa: CASSLTVTNEKLFF; cdr3_nt: TGCGCCAGCAGCTTAACAGTAACTAATGAAAAACTGTTTTTT; clone_size: NA; j_call: TRBJ1-4; v_call: TRBV5-1; d_call: NA
cdr3_aa: CASSLDREQQFF; cdr3_nt: TGTGCCAGCAGCTTAGACCGGGAGCAGCAGTTCTTC; clone_size: NA; j_call: TRBJ2-1; v_call: TRBV7-6; d_call: NA
cdr3_aa: CASSYSGRGTEAFF; cdr3_nt: TGTGCCAGCAGCTATTCGGGGCGTGGGACTGAAGCTTTCTTT; clone_size: few; j_call: TRBJ1-1; v_call: TRBV11-2; d_call: NA
cdr3_aa: CSGTGGSYNEQFF; cdr3_nt: TGCAGCGGGACGGGTGGGTCCTACAATGAGCAGTTCTTC; clone_size: NA; j_call: TRBJ2-1; v_call: TRBV29-1; d_call: NA
cdr3_aa: CASNRGQWNGYTF; cdr3_nt: TGTGCCAGCAATCGGGGCCAGTGGAATGGCTACACCTTC; clone_size: few; j_call: TRBJ1-2; v_call: TRBV27; d_call: NA
cdr3_aa: CASSVEDVTSTDTQYF; cdr3_nt: TGTGCCAGCAGCGTAGAGGACGTAACTAGCACAGATACGCAGTATTTT; clone_size: few; j_call: TRBJ2-3; v_call: TRBV9; d_call: NA
cdr3_aa: CAWSVGQGAVEQYF; cdr3_nt: TGTGCCTGGAGTGTAGGTCAGGGGGCGGTCGAGCAGTACTTC; clone_size: few; j_call: TRBJ2-7; v_call: TRBV30; d_call: TRBD1
cdr3_aa: CASSQGNRENQPQHF; cdr3_nt: TGCGCCAGCAGCCAAGGAAACAGAGAGAATCAGCCCCAGCATTTT; clone_size: few; j_call: TRBJ1-5; v_call: TRBV4-1; d_call: NA
cdr3_aa: CASSVDPTHGELFF; cdr3_nt: TGTGCCAGCAGCGTAGACCCTACACACGGGGAGCTGTTTTTT; clone_size: NA; j_call: TRBJ2-2; v_call: TRBV9; d_call: NA
cdr3_aa: CASSSYRETQYF; cdr3_nt: TGTGCCAGCAGCTCATATCGAGAGACCCAGTACTTC; clone_size: NA; j_call: TRBJ2-5; v_call: TRBV7-8; d_call: NA
cdr3_aa: CASSLSLRLQETQYF; cdr3_nt: TGTGCCAGCAGTTTATCTCTCAGGTTACAAGAGACCCAGTACTTC; clone_size: NA; j_call: TRBJ2-5; v_call: TRBV28; d_call: NA
cdr3_aa: CASSPYRAINYGYTF; cdr3_nt: TGTGCCAGCAGCCCCTACCGCGCTATAAACTATGGCTACACCTTC; clone_size: NA; j_call: TRBJ1-2; v_call: TRBV13; d_call: NA
cdr3_aa: CASSPRPAGETQYF; cdr3_nt: TGTGCCAGCAGTCCACGACCCGCCGGGGAGACCCAGTACTTC; clone_size: NA; j_call: TRBJ2-5; v_call: TRBV27; d_call: NA
cdr3_aa: CASSATGRGAYEQYF; cdr3_nt: TGTGCCAGCAGCGCAACGGGGCGGGGGGCCTACGAGCAGTACTTC; clone_size: NA; j_call: TRBJ2-7; v_call: TRBV9; d_call: TRBD2
cdr3_aa: CASRGTLYGYTF; cdr3_nt: TGTGCCAGCAGGGGGACCCTCTATGGCTACACCTTC; clone_size: few; j_call: TRBJ1-2; v_call: TRBV28; d_call: NA
cdr3_aa: CASSPGLAGLHEQFF; cdr3_nt: TGTGCCAGCAGCCCGGGACTAGCGGGACTGCATGAGCAGTTCTTC; clone_size: few; j_call: TRBJ2-1; v_call: TRBV7-9; d_call: TRBD2
cdr3_aa: CAWSVGAGDYEQYF; cdr3_nt: TGTGCCTGGAGTGTAGGGGCGGGAGACTACGAGCAGTACTTC; clone_size: NA; j_call: TRBJ2-7; v_call: TRBV30; d_call: TRBD2
cdr3_aa: CASSQGSGPDTQYF; cdr3_nt: TGCGCCAGCAGCCAAGGTAGCGGTCCAGATACGCAGTATTTT; clone_size: few; j_call: TRBJ2-3; v_call: TRBV4-3; d_call: NA
cdr3_aa: CASSVGQGDYEQYF; cdr3_nt: TGTGCCAGCAGCGTAGGACAAGGGGACTACGAGCAGTACTTC; clone_size: NA; j_call: TRBJ2-7; v_call: TRBV9; d_call: NA
cdr3_aa: CASNSYGPSPETQYF; cdr3_nt: TGTGCCAGCAACTCCTACGGTCCCTCTCCAGAGACCCAGTACTTC; clone_size: NA; j_call: TRBJ2-5; v_call: TRBV2; d_call: NA
cdr3_aa: CASSQERGLNTEAFF; cdr3_nt: TGTGCCAGCAGCCAAGAGAGGGGGCTGAACACTGAAGCTTTCTTT; clone_size: few; j_call: TRBJ1-1; v_call: TRBV4-2; d_call: TRBD1
cdr3_aa: CAWSPPGEQYF; cdr3_nt: TGTGCCTGGAGTCCCCCCGGGGAGCAGTACTTC; clone_size: NA; j_call: TRBJ2-7; v_call: TRBV30; d_call: NA
cdr3_aa: CASSFSGVGGEKLFF; cdr3_nt: TGTGCCAGCAGTTTCTCTGGGGTGGGCGGTGAAAAACTGTTTTTT; clone_size: NA; j_call: TRBJ1-4; v_call: TRBV27; d_call: NA
cdr3_aa: CSVPRGGNNEKLFF; cdr3_nt: TGCAGCGTTCCCCGGGGAGGGAATAATGAAAAACTGTTTTTT; clone_size: NA; j_call: TRBJ1-4; v_call: TRBV29-1; d_call: NA
cdr3_aa: CASSPVSGNEQFF; cdr3_nt: TGCGCCAGCAGCCCTGTATCGGGGAATGAGCAGTTCTTC; clone_size: NA; j_call: TRBJ2-1; v_call: TRBV4-1; d_call: NA
cdr3_aa: CASSLVSATNEKLFF; cdr3_nt: TGTGCCAGCAGCTTAGTATCAGCAACTAATGAAAAACTGTTTTTT; clone_size: few; j_call: TRBJ1-4; v_call: TRBV11-2; d_call: NA
cdr3_aa: CSVPSDKSGYTF; cdr3_nt: TGCAGCGTTCCATCTGACAAGTCGGGCTACACCTTC; clone_size: NA; j_call: TRBJ1-2; v_call: TRBV29-1; d_call: NA
cdr3_aa: CASSLSRDSWSYEQYF; cdr3_nt: TGTGCCAGCAGTTTATCGCGGGACTCCTGGTCCTACGAGCAGTACTTC; clone_size: few; j_call: TRBJ2-7; v_call: TRBV28; d_call: NA
cdr3_aa: CASSRGPDRVRQETQYF; cdr3_nt: TGTGCCAGCAGCCGAGGCCCCGACAGGGTTCGGCAAGAGACCCAGTACTTC; clone_size: NA; j_call: TRBJ2-5; v_call: TRBV5-5; d_call: TRBD1
cdr3_aa: CSVPEHASTDTQYF; cdr3_nt: TGCAGCGTTCCGGAGCACGCTAGCACAGATACGCAGTATTTT; clone_size: NA; j_call: TRBJ2-3; v_call: TRBV29-1; d_call: NA
cdr3_aa: CASIPPGGGGYGYTF; cdr3_nt: TGTGCCAGCATACCTCCCGGGGGAGGTGGCTATGGCTACACCTTC; clone_size: few; j_call: TRBJ1-2; v_call: TRBV2; d_call: NA
cdr3_aa: CASSEAPVGGGGAFYEQYF; cdr3_nt: TGTGCCAGCAGTGAAGCGCCCGTAGGGGGAGGTGGGGCCTTCTACGAGCAGTACTTC; clone_size: NA; j_call: TRBJ2-7; v_call: TRBV2; d_call: NA
cdr3_aa: CSAVSGELFF; cdr3_nt: TGCAGCGCCGTGTCGGGGGAGCTGTTTTTT; clone_size: few; j_call: TRBJ2-2; v_call: TRBV29-1; d_call: NA
cdr3_aa: CASSFGGAGYTF; cdr3_nt: TGTGCCAGCAGTTTTGGGGGAGCGGGCTACACCTTC; clone_size: NA; j_call: TRBJ1-2; v_call: TRBV5-4; d_call: NA
cdr3_aa: CASSAPRVETQYF; cdr3_nt: TGTGCCAGCAGCGCCCCGAGGGTGGAGACCCAGTACTTC; clone_size: NA; j_call: TRBJ2-5; v_call: TRBV9; d_call: NA
cdr3_aa: CASSLGGRSQPQHF; cdr3_nt: TGTGCCAGCAGTTTAGGGGGGAGGAGTCAGCCCCAGCATTTT; clone_size: NA; j_call: TRBJ1-5; v_call: TRBV28; d_call: NA
cdr3_aa: CASSVETGQDTQYF; cdr3_nt: TGTGCCAGCAGCGTGGAGACAGGCCAGGATACGCAGTATTTT; clone_size: many; j_call: TRBJ2-3; v_call: TRBV5-4; d_call: NA
cdr3_aa: CSAGGGAEAFF; cdr3_nt: TGCAGCGCGGGCGGGGGAGCTGAAGCTTTCTTT; clone_size: NA; j_call: TRBJ1-1; v_call: TRBV29-1; d_call: NA
cdr3_aa: CASSQDGGGGETQYF; cdr3_nt: TGCGCCAGCAGCCAAGATGGCGGGGGCGGAGAGACCCAGTACTTC; clone_size: large; j_call: TRBJ2-5; v_call: TRBV4-1; d_call: NA
cdr3_aa: CASNNGQGIAYEQYF; cdr3_nt: TGCGCCAGCAACAACGGACAGGGGATCGCCTACGAGCAGTACTTC; clone_size: few; j_call: TRBJ2-7; v_call: TRBV10-2; d_call: TRBD1
cdr3_aa: CASRSGAQPQHF; cdr3_nt: TGTGCCAGCAGATCGGGGGCTCAGCCCCAGCATTTT; clone_size: few; j_call: TRBJ1-5; v_call: TRBV27; d_call: NA
cdr3_aa: CANHQETQYF; cdr3_nt: TGTGCCAACCACCAAGAGACCCAGTACTTC; clone_size: few; j_call: TRBJ2-5; v_call: TRBV7-2; d_call: NA
cdr3_aa: CASSQEYRGTYEQYF; cdr3_nt: TGCGCCAGCAGCCAAGAGTACAGGGGAACCTACGAGCAGTACTTC; clone_size: few; j_call: TRBJ2-7; v_call: TRBV4-1; d_call: TRBD1